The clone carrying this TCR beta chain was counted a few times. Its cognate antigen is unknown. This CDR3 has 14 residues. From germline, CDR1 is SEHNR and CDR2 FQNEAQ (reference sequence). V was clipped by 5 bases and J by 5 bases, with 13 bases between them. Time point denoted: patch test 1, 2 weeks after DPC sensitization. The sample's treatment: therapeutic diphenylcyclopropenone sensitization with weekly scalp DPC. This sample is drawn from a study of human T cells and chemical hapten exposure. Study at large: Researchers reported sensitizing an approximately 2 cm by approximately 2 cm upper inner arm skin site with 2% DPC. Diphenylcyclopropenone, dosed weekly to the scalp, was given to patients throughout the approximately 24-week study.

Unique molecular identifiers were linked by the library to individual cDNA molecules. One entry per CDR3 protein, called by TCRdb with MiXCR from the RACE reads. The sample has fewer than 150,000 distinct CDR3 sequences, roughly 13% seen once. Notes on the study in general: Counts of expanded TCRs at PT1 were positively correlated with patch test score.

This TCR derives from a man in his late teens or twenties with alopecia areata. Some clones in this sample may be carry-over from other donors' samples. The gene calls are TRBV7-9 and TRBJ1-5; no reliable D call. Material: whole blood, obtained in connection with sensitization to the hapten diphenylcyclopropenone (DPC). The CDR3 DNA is TGTGCCAGCAGCCACAATCTCTTGGATCAGCCCCAGCATTTT. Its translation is CASSHNLLDQPQHF.